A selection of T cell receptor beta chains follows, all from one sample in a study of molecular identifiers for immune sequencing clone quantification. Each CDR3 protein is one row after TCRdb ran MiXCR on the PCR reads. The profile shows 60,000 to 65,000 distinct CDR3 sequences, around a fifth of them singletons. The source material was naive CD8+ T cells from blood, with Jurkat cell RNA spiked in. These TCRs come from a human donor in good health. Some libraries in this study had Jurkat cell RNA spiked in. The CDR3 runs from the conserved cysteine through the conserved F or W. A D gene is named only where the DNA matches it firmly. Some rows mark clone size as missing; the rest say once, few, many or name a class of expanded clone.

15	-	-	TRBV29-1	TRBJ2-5	TGCAGCGTCGAATCACGAGGGCCGTACCAAGAGACCCAGCACTTC	CSVESRGPYQETQHF
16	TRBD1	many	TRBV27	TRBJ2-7	TGTGCCAGCAGTGCGGGCCAGGGGGTTTCGCGGGCCGAGCAGTACTTC	CASSAGQGVSRAEQYF
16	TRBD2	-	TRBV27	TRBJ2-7	TGTGCCAGCAGTTTATCGCCTAGCGGGAGTGTTTACGAGCAGTACTTC	CASSLSPSGSVYEQYF
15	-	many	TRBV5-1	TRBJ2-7	TGCGCCAGCAGCCTAAAGGAGCCCCAAGGCCACGAGCAGTACTTC	CASSLKEPQGHEQYF
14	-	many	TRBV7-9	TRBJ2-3	TGTGCCAGCAGCTTAGCGGACCTGGCAGATACGCAGTATTTT	CASSLADLADTQYF
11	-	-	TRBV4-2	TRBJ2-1	TGTGCCAGCAGTCAAACTAGTGAGCAGTTCTTC	CASSQTSEQFF
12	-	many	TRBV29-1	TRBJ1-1	TGCAGCGTTGAAGTTGCGCGGAACGAAGCTTTCTTT	CSVEVARNEAFF
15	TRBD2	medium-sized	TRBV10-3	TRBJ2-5	TGTGCCATCAGTGAGTCGACTAGCGCGCAAGAGACCCAGTACTTC	CAISESTSAQETQYF
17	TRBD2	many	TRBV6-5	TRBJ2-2	TGTGCCAGCAGTTACTCTTCAAGCGGGAAGGGGTCCGGGGAGCTGTTTTTT	CASSYSSSGKGSGELFF
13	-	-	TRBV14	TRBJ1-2	TGTGCCAGCAGCCCCTTTGGGGTTCCTGGCTACACCTTC	CASSPFGVPGYTF
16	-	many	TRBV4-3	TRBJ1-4	TGCGCCAGCAGCCAAGATATGGGCCCGACGGGGGAAAAACTGTTTTTT	CASSQDMGPTGEKLFF
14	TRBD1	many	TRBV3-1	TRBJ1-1	TGTGCCAGCAGACAGGGGGCCTGGAACACTGAAGCTTTCTTT	CASRQGAWNTEAFF
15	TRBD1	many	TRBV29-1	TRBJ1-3	TGCAGCGTTCGCGCTGGAGGGACAGCTGGAAACACCACATATTTT	CSVRAGGTAGNTTYF
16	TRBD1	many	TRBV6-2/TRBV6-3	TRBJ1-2	TGTGCCAGCAGTTACTCAGGACAGGCGACATACTATGGCTACACCTTC	CASSYSGQATYYGYTF
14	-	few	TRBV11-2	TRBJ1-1	TGTGCCAGCAGCTCCGTGTTAGGGAACACTGAAGCTTTCTTT	CASSSVLGNTEAFF
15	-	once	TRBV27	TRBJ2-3	TGTGCCAGCAGCCTCGCTCAGGGAGGAATGGATACGCTGTATTTT	CASSLAQGGMDTLYF
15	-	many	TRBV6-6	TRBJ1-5	TGTGCCAGCAGGCCGCTAGCTACAGACAATCAGCCCCAGCATTTT	CASRPLATDNQPQHF
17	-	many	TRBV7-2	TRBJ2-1	TGTGCCAGCAGCTTAGCGCTGGAAGGCACTCCTTACAATGAGCAGTTCTTC	CASSLALEGTPYNEQFF
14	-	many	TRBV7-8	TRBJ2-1	TGTGCCAGCCGGTCGGGAAGCTCCTACAATGAGCAGTTCTTC	CASRSGSSYNEQFF
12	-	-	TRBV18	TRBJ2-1	TGTGCCAGCTCACCAACTGGCAATGTGCAGTTCTTC	CASSPTGNVQFF
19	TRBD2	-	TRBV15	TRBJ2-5	TGTGCCACCAGCCGCCCGGGGACTAGCGGGAGCCTGGTCCAAGAGACCCAGTACTTC	CATSRPGTSGSLVQETQYF
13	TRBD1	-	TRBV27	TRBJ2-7	TGTGCCAGCAGGCAGACAGGGACCTACGAGCAGTACTTC	CASRQTGTYEQYF
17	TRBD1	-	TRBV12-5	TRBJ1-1	TGTGCTAGTGGTTCCACGCCGAGTGGACAGGGGGAGACTGAAGCTTTCTTT	CASGSTPSGQGETEAFF
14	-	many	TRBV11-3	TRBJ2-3	TGTGCCAGCAGCCCCGGGGTAGCTACAGATACGCAGTATTTT	CASSPGVATDTQYF
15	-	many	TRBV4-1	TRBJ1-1	TGCGCCAGCAGCCCGATACAGTTATCGAACACTGAAGCTTTCTTT	CASSPIQLSNTEAFF
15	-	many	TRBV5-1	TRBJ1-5	TGCGCCAGCAGCCCGGGCGGACAGAGCAATCAGCCCCAGCATTTT	CASSPGGQSNQPQHF
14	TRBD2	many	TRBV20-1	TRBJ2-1	TGCAGTGCTAATCTAGCGGAGATTAACAATGAGCAGTTCTTC	CSANLAEINNEQFF
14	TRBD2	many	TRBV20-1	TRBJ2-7	TGCAGTGCCCCCCCTGAGGGAGCGGGGAACGAGCAGTACTTC	CSAPPEGAGNEQYF
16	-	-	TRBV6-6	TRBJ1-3	TGTGCCGGCAGTTACTCGCAGGGCCCCTCTGGAAACACCATATATTTT	CAGSYSQGPSGNTIYF
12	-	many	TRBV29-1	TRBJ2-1	TGCAGCGTTGGGGCATGGGCTAATGAGCAGTTCTTC	CSVGAWANEQFF
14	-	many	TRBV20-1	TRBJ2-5	TGCAGTGCCCGAGCGGACGGGACGCAAGAGACCCAGTACTTC	CSARADGTQETQYF
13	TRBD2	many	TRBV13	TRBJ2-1	TGTGCCAGCAAAACTAGCGGGAGGGGTGAGCAGTTCTTC	CASKTSGRGEQFF
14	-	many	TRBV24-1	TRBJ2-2	TGTGCCACCAGTGATATAGTAGACACCGGGGAGCTGTTTTTT	CATSDIVDTGELFF
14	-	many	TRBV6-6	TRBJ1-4	TGTGCCAGCAGTTACGTCAGGGGAGGGGAAAAACTGTTTTTT	CASSYVRGGEKLFF
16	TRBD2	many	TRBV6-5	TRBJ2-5	TGTGCCAGCAGTTACCGACTAGCGGGAGAAGAAGAGACCCAGTACTTC	CASSYRLAGEEETQYF
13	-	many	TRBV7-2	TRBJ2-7	TGTGCCAGCAGCTTAGGGACACGCTACGAGCAGTACTTC	CASSLGTRYEQYF
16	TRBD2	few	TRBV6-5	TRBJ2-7	TGTGCCAGCAGTGACCACTTTGGCGGGAGGGCCGCCGAGCAGTACTTC	CASSDHFGGRAAEQYF
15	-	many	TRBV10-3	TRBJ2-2	TGTGCCATCAGTGATCCGGGGAGTTACACCGGGGAGCTGTTTTTT	CAISDPGSYTGELFF
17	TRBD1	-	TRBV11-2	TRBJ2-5	TGTGCCAGCAGCTTAGATCGCCGGGACAGGGGGAGAGAGACCCAGTACTTC	CASSLDRRDRGRETQYF
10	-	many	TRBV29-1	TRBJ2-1	TGCAGCGTTTGGAAGGATGAGCAGTTCTTC	CSVWKDEQFF
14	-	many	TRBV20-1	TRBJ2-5	TGCAGTGCTAGAGTTTGGGGTGAACGGGAGACCCAGTACTTC	CSARVWGERETQYF
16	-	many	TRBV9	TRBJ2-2	TGTGCCAGCAGTTTAGCTCGGGGGAAAGTCACCGGGGAGCTGTTTTTT	CASSLARGKVTGELFF
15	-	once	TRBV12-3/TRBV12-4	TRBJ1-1	TGTGCCAGCAGTTTATCCCCCCTCGGGAGCACTGAAGCTTTCTTT	CASSLSPLGSTEAFF
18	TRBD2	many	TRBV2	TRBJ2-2	TGTGCCAGCATCCCAAGCACGGGGGGAGACGGCCTCGCCGGGGAGCTGTTTTTT	CASIPSTGGDGLAGELFF
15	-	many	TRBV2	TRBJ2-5	TGTGCCAGCAGTGAACTGAACGCCCTCAAAGAGACCCAGTACTTC	CASSELNALKETQYF
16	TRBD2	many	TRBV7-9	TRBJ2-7	TGTGCCAGCAGCTTAGGTAGGACTAGCGAACCCTACGAGCAGTACTTC	CASSLGRTSEPYEQYF
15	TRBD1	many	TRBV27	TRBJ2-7	TGTGCCAGCAGCTGGGACCCGGGACAGCCCTACGAGCAGTACTTC	CASSWDPGQPYEQYF
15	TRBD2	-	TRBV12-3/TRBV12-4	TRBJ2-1	TGTGCCAGCAGTTTGTCTAGCGGGAGGGCCTATGAGCAGTTCTTC	CASSLSSGRAYEQFF
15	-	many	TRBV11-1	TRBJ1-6	TGTGCCAGCAGCTTACTGGGGGGGCAAAATTCACCCCTCCACTTT	CASSLLGGQNSPLHF
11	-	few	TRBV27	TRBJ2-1	TGTGCCAGCAGTGCGAGCCTCGAGCAGTTCTTC	CASSASLEQFF
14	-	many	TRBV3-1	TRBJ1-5	TGTGCCAGCGGCCAACAAGGGCCAGGTCAGCCCCAGCATTTT	CASGQQGPGQPQHF
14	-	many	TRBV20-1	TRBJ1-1	TGCAGTGCTGGAAAACAGGGCGACCACACTGAAGCTTTCTTT	CSAGKQGDHTEAFF
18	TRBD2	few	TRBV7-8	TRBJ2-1	TGTGCCTGCAGCGAAGGACTAGCGGGAGGGAGAAATCCCAATGAGCAGTTCTTC	CACSEGLAGGRNPNEQFF